This TCR beta chain was captured by sequencing in a study of CD8+ T cells in alopecia areata. Sampling of alopecia areata patients yielded lesional scalp punch biopsies as well as peripheral blood. This clone was seen a single time. This CDR3 is built from 10 residues. V was cut by 5 bases and J by 5 bases, with 6 bases left in between. Germline V gene data show CDR1 as DFQATT and CDR2 as SNEGSKA (reference sequence). RNA, once extracted, was reverse transcribed into cDNA for use as the sequencing template. The assay was immunoSEQ multiplex PCR, and TCRdb's table has in-frame clones only and misses some. The sample shows around 140,000 clones, approximately 50% of them seen only once.

The source is a human donor with alopecia areata. The sample consisted of CD4+ T cells sorted from blood, taken at week 0. This sequence joins TRBV20-1 and TRBJ2-5; D is undetermined. CDR3 sequence: CSAYRETQYF. The CDR3, as DNA: TGCAGTGCTTACCGGGAGACCCAGTACTTC.